One and the same sample provided the 20 T cell receptor beta chains below, sequenced in a study of T cells in Graves' hyperthyroidism and ophthalmopathy. Amplification of TCR beta CDR3 regions used RNA as the template. The HTBI primer set drove a first-round RT-PCR of the TCR CDR3. TCRdb independently ran MiXCR on the multiplex PCR reads; one entry per CDR3 protein. This sample carries over 700,000 distinct CDR3 sequences, approximately 36% of them seen once, and the ten largest clones take around 32%. Specimen: blood. The source of these receptors is a woman aged 40-49 years with Graves' hyperthyroidism.

The CDR3 DNA is TGTGCCACCAGTGAACCAGGGGCAAATCAGCCCCAGCATTTT. The encoded protein is CATSEPGANQPQHF. The gene calls are TRBV24-1 and TRBJ1-5; D may be TRBD1 (6 bases). V was shortened by 4 bases and J by 4 bases, with 10 bases between the two germline ends. Germline V gene lookup returns CDR1 KGHDR and CDR2 SFDVKD. CDR3 length: 14 residues.

The chain couples TRBV7-2 to TRBJ1-6, with 10 nucleotides matching TRBD1. The CDR3 runs 17 residues. Looked up from germline, CDR1 is SGHTA and CDR2 is FQGNSA. The J segment lost 6 bases and the V segment lost 3 bases, leaving 8 bases of the junction unmatched. Written as DNA, the CDR3 is TGTGCCAGCAGCTTCTCCGGGACAGGGGCCGGTAATTCACCCCTCCACTTT. Translating gives CASSFSGTGAGNSPLHF.

This chain links TRBV7-9 with TRBJ2-2; the D is unclear. Germline V CDR1 and CDR2: SEHNR, FQNEAQ (reference sequence). Trimming stripped 2 bases from V and 6 bases from J, with 4 bases between. The CDR3 contains 12 residues. The CDR3 protein is CASSLNAGELFF. The CDR3 bases are TGTGCCAGCAGCTTAAACGCCGGGGAGCTGTTTTTT.

The genes are TRBV10-3 and TRBJ1-6; D might be TRBD1 (5 bases). Germline V gene lookup returns CDR1 ENHRY and CDR2 SYGVKD. This CDR3 is 13 amino acids long. V lost 10 bases to trimming and J lost 8 bases, with 15 bases between them. CDR3 residues: CASSRIRDSPLHF. Written as DNA, the CDR3 is TGTGCCAGCAGCCGAATCAGGGATTCACCCCTCCACTTT.

This clonotype turned up a few times. This sequence joins TRBV6-5 and TRBJ1-1, with D perhaps matching TRBD1 (6 bases). The V gene's germline CDR1 is MNHEY and CDR2 SVGAGI. The V end was cut by 7 bases, the J end by 8 bases, with 11 bases between. This CDR3 has 11 residues. This CDR3 is CASTRGAEAFF. CDR3 in DNA: TGTGCCAGCACCAGGGGCGCGGAAGCTTTCTTT.

The gene calls are TRBV7-3 and TRBJ1-6; TRBD1 might be the D (6 bases). From germline, CDR1 is SGHTA and CDR2 FQGTGA. CDR3 length equals 19 residues. Trimming shortened V by 5 bases and J by 0 bases, and 20 bases separated the two germline ends. CDR3 amino acids: CASSRGGGSTSSYNSPLHF. CDR3 sequence (DNA): TGTGCCAGCAGCCGCGGGGGCGGGAGCACTTCCTCCTATAATTCACCCCTCCACTTT.

This chain links TRBV7-4 with TRBJ1-5; 8 bases line up with TRBD1. The germline CDR1 and CDR2 sequences are SGHVT and SQSDAQ. This CDR3 has 15 residues. The V segment lost 5 bases and the J segment 10 bases; nucleotides outside the gene matches: 13. This CDR3 reads CASSAWDRLRYPQHF. DNA for the CDR3: TGTGCCAGCAGCGCATGGGACAGGTTAAGGTACCCCCAGCATTTT.

This clonotype was detected only a few times. The genes are TRBV7-2 and TRBJ1-5; the D is unclear. CDR3 length equals 15 residues. The V end lost 2 bases, the J end lost 7 bases, and 15 bases lay between the germline ends. CDR1 and CDR2 (germline): SGHTA, FQGNSA. In DNA form, the CDR3 reads TGTGCCAGCAGCTTATATGGTGGGGAGGGACAGCCCCAGCATTTT. This codes for CASSLYGGEGQPQHF.

This clonotype appeared many times. This chain links TRBV6-5 with TRBJ2-7, with D unclear. The CDR3 runs to 12 residues. Germline CDR1 MNHEY, CDR2 SVGAGI. V was cut by 5 bases and J by 4 bases, with 9 bases left in between. The CDR3: CASSDDLYEQYF. DNA for the CDR3: TGTGCCAGCAGTGACGACCTGTACGAGCAGTACTTC.

The rearrangement links TRBV13 to TRBJ2-7, with 9 bases aligning to TRBD1. Germline assignment: CDR1 PRHDT and CDR2 FYEKMQ (reference sequence). Trimming at V came to 10 bases and at J to 4 bases, leaving 14 bases not matched to a gene. The CDR3 has 15 residues. The CDR3 protein is CAIRGEGTGRYEQYF. The DNA for the CDR3 is TGTGCCATCAGGGGGGAAGGGACAGGGCGTTACGAGCAGTACTTC.

This clonotype was observed many times. The chain joins TRBV7-2 to TRBJ1-6; 7 nucleotides agree with TRBD1. CDR1 and CDR2 (germline): SGHTA, FQGNSA. V was clipped by 4 bases and J by 10 bases; unmatched bases: 4. The CDR3 covers 13 residues. The CDR3 coding sequence is TGTGCCAGCAGCTCGCAGGGGGTCTCACCCCTCCACTTT. Its translation is CASSSQGVSPLHF.

In this sample, this clonotype turned up a few times. The V gene is TRBV5-1, the J gene TRBJ2-2; perhaps TRBD1 as D (7 bases). Germline CDR1 reads SGHRS; CDR2 reads YFSETQ. CDR3 size: 16 residues. V shed 3 bases and J shed 0 bases, with 12 bases lying between them. CDR3 region: CASSWRGRTNTGELFF. The CDR3, as DNA: TGCGCCAGCAGCTGGAGGGGGCGGACGAACACCGGGGAGCTGTTTTTT.

The J gene is TRBJ1-2, the V gene TRBV2, with 10 positions matching TRBD1. The V and J ends lost 6 bases and 2 bases, in that order; junction bases with no gene match: 6. Germline assignment: CDR1 SNHLY and CDR2 FYNNEI. The CDR3 length is 15 residues. The CDR3 loop is CASRSGQGVNYGYTF. CDR3 nucleotides: TGTGCCAGCAGATCAGGACAGGGGGTAAACTATGGCTACACCTTC.

As to this clonotype: A much larger clone differs from this one at a single base, so this may be a read error. This CDR3 reads CAGSPPLSQGNEKLFF. The CDR3, as DNA: TGTGCCGGCAGCCCCCCCTTGTCACAAGGAAATGAAAAACTGTTTTTT. The chain couples TRBV7-9 to TRBJ1-4; no clear D gene. CDR3 length equals 16 residues. Germline assignment: CDR1 SEHNR and CDR2 FQNEAQ (reference sequence).

This clonotype was recorded a few times. The chain uses TRBV4-3 and TRBJ1-2, with 8 nucleotides matching TRBD1. The CDR3 has 16 residues. V lost 0 bases and J lost 4; bases outside the gene matches: 7. CDR1 and CDR2 (germline): LGHNA, YSLEER. In DNA, the CDR3 is TGCGCCAGCAGCCAAGATCCTCAGGGGGCTCGCTATGGCTACACCTTC. Translated: CASSQDPQGARYGYTF.

The genes are TRBV19 and TRBJ2-7; 12 positions agree with TRBD1. Matching the DNA end better, TRBJ2-1 makes the J call doubtful. Germline V gene data show CDR1 as LNHDA and CDR2 as SQIVND (reference sequence). The CDR3 contains 16 residues. The DNA for the CDR3 is TGTGCCAGTAGTGCGATTCCGGGACAGGGGGCAGATGAGCAGTTCTTC. This encodes CASSAIPGQGADEQFF.

The chain uses TRBV6-1 and TRBJ2-5, with TRBD1 matching over 8 bases. Germline-derived CDR1 and CDR2 are MNHNS and SASEGT. CDR3 length: 14 amino acids. V lost 3 bases and J lost 4; bases outside the gene matches: 4. CDR3 sequence: CASSERDRTETQYF. The CDR3 DNA is TGTGCCAGCAGTGAGAGGGACAGGACAGAGACCCAGTACTTC.

The V and J genes are TRBV7-2 and TRBJ1-4; weak D call: TRBD1 (6 bases). V lost 5 bases to trimming and J lost 10 bases, with 20 bases between them. This CDR3 has 15 amino acids. Germline V gene sequence: CDR1 SGHTA, CDR2 FQGNSA. CDR3 bases: TGTGCCAGCAGCCCTCACAGGGAAAGTCCAGGAAAACTGTTTTTT. Translated, it gives CASSPHRESPGKLFF.

The genes are TRBV20-1 and TRBJ1-2; D gene uncertain. V was cut by 3 bases and J by 9 bases, with 17 bases left in between. Germline V CDR1 and CDR2: DFQATT, SNEGSKA (reference sequence). The CDR3 is 13 amino acids. CDR3 amino acids: CSARERGSLSYTF. In DNA, the CDR3 is TGCAGTGCTAGGGAGCGGGGTAGTCTTAGCTACACCTTC.

The genes are TRBV7-9 and TRBJ1-1; TRBD1 agrees at 8 bases. J gave up 1 base and V 5 bases, and 12 bases lay outside the gene matches. The CDR3 extends over 17 amino acids. In germline, CDR1 is SEHNR, CDR2 FQNEAQ (reference sequence). The chain's CDR3 is CASSQFPAGGANTEAFF. The CDR3 nucleotides read TGTGCCAGCAGCCAGTTTCCGGCAGGGGGCGCGAACACTGAAGCTTTCTTT.